This T cell receptor beta chain was documented in a study of graft-versus-host responses after intestinal transplantation. The method was immunoSEQ multiplex PCR; TCRdb's version includes in-frame clones alone and lacks a portion of them. The sample holds some 90,000 clones, around 93% seen once. Remarks on this clone: Its specificity is unknown.

The TCR sequence derives from a human donor who was the organ donor for an intestinal transplant. Sequences were derived from unstimulated CD8+ T cells sorted from spleen or lymph node cells, sampled before transplant.

The CDR3 nucleotides are TGTGCCAGCAGTTTAGGGACAGGGTTCTACGAGCAGTACTTC. It translates to CASSLGTGFYEQYF. J is TRBJ2-7 and V is TRBV27; 9 bases are a match to TRBD1. The V and J ends lost 2 bases and 3 bases, in that order; junction bases with no gene match: 2. The CDR3 has 14 residues. CDR1 and CDR2 (germline): MNHEY, SMNVEV (reference sequence).